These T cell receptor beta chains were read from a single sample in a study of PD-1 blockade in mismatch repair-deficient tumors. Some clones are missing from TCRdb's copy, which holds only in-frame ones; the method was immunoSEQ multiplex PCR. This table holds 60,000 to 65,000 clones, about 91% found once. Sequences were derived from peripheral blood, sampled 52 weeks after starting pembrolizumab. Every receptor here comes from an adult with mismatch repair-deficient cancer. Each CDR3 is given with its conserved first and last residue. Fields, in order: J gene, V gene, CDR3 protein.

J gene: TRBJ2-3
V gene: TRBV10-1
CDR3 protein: CASSELPYYDTQYF

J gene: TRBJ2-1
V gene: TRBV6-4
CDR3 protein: CASSDSGSSYNEQFF

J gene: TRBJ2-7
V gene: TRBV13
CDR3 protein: CASSLGHRLAGSYEQYF

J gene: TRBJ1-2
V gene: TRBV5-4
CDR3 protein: CASSFDPNRENYGYTF

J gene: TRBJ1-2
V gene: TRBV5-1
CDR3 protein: CASSLAGDGYTF

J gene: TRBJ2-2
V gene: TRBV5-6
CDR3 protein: CASSLSRQGGTGELFF

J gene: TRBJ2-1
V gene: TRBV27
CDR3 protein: CASSFWTSGIGEQFF

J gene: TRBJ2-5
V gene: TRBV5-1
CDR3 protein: CASSLETPQETQYF

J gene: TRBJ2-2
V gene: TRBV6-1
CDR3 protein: CASSGLADTGELFF

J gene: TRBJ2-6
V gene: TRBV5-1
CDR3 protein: CASSLAGSGGANVLTF

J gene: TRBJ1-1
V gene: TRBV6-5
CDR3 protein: CASSYSSGDTEAFF

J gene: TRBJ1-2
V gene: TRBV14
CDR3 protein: CASSQEQGFYGYTF

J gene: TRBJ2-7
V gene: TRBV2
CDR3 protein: CASLTAGTPTYEQYF

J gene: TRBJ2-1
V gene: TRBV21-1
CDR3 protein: CASSKGGGRVQDSVRNEQFF

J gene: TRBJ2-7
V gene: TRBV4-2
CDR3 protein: CASSPRDQPIYEQYF

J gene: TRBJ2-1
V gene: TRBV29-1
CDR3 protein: CSAQGASGSNEQFF

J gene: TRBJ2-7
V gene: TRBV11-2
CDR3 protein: CASSLEWSIIYEQYF

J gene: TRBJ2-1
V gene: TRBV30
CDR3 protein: CAWTEGLADNYNEQFF

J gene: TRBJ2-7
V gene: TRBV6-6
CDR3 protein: CASSYRASSGGHEQYF

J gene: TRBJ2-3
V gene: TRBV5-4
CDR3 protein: CASSWTGVADTQYF

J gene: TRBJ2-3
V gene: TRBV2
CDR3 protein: CASTSPAGGRDTIIDTQYF

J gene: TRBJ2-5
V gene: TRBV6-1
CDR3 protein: CASSEVNFLGLVETQYF

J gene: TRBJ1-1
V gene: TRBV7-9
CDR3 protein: CASSLEGNTEAFF

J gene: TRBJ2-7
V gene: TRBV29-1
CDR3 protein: CSVELPGQGPYEQYF

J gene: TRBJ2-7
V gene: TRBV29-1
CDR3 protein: CSVVEISYEQYF

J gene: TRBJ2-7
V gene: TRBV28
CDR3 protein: CASSGYQPGRQHYYEQYF

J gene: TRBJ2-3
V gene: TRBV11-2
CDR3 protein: CASRRQGASTDTQYF

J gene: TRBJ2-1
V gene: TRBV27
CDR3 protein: CASSLSSGRARHEQFF

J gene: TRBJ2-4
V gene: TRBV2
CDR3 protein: CASSELAGLAKNIQYF

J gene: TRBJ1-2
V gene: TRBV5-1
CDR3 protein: CASSFGQGDYGYTF

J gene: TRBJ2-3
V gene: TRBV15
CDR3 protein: CATSWGALGHTDTQYF

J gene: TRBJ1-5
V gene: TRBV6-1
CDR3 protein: CASSDGPNQPQHF

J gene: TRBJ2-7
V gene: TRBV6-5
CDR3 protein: CASSLLVAGGPYEQYF

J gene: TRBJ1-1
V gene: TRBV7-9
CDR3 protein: CASSSPDGRNTEAFF

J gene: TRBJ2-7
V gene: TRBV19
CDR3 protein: CASTKGQGKYEQYF

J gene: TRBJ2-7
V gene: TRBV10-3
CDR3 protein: CAISAAGTDSEQYF

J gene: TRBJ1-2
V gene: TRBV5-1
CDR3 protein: CASSLDEIYGYTF

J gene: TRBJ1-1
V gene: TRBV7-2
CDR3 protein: CASSPGRGGNTEAFF

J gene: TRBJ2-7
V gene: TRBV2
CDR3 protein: CASSEAGGLLYEQYF

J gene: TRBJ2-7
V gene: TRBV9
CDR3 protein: CASSPGSTPLYEQYF

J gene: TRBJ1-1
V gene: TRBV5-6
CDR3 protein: CASSHGDTEAFF

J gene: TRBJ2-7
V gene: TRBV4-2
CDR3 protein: CASSQLFRDREAEQYF

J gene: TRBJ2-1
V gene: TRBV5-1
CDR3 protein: CASSLLDAGGHEQFF

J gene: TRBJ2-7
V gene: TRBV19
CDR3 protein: CASAYGPLREQYF

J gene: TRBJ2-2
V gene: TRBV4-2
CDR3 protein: CASSQEVARTGELFF

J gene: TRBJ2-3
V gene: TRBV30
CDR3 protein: CAWSVIPRIRFTDTQYF

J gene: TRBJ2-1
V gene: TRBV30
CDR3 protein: CAWSPTYLGTGGQMGEQFF

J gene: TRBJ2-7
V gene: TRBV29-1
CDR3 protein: CSVDLGHGEQYF

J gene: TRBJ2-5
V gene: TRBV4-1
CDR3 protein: CASSQQDRVGETQYF

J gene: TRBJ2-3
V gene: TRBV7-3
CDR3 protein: CASSLIVSTDTQYF

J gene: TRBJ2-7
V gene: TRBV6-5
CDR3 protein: CASSPTSSYEQYF

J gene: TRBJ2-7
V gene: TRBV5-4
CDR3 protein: CASSLGTGTGDSEQYF